This T cell receptor (beta chain) derives from a study of early T cells in non-severe SARS-CoV-2 infection (dated by TCRdb to about 2021). Describing the broader study: Because TCR sequencing was done on bulk RNA from unsorted whole blood, the alpha and beta chains could not be paired. Broad study findings and their caveats: VDJdb matching was skewed toward anti-spike CD8 responses and likely underestimated virus-specific expansions by missing private and CD4 specificities.

In this sample, this clonotype turned up a few times. Its antigen specificity is not known. No base quality information exists; no much larger clone differs at one position. The germline ends are 23 bases apart after V is trimmed by 6 bases and J by 6 bases. Spanning cysteine to phenylalanine, the CDR3 consists of 16 amino acids. Just CDR3 DNA is preserved here, 48 bases in frame from base 1. The germline V gene (reference sequence) gives CDR1 as LNHDA and CDR2 as SQIVND. Set within a cohort of healthcare workers in London, UK, this nested case-control study involved weekly PCR testing of nasopharyngeal swabs along with blood sampling. Healthcare workers were enrolled in the week of the UK lockdown, from 23 to 31 March 2020, and were followed every week for up to roughly 15 weeks. The library was generated by 5' RACE. Sequencing took place on a NextSeq 500. The TCR library protocol attached unique molecular identifiers to individual cDNA molecules to correct for sequencing error and PCR bias. Both TCR alpha and beta chains were sequenced, and tight co-correlation was observed between alpha and beta sequence abundances in each sample. The paper's processing steps were these. Decombinator V4 was used to perform V gene, J gene and CDR3 annotation of TCR sequences. Expanded TCRs were defined as changing significantly between any two time points under a Poisson model with p below 0.0001. TCR abundances were normalised to the total number of TCRs sequenced per sample and were expressed as counts per million. MAIT TCRs were defined by TRAV1-2 paired with TRAJ12, TRAJ20 or TRAJ33, and iNKT TCRs by TRAV10 paired with TRAJ18. VDJdb, accessed 1 November 2021, was searched for CMV, EBV and SARS-CoV-2 annotated TCRs, excluding TCRs annotated for multiple antigens. The public reads were reprocessed in TCRdb via fastp at Q25 and MiXCR, keeping in-frame beta chains. All rows with the same CDR3 protein become a single entry with the most common DNA and genes. These V and J calls rely on TCRdb rather than the paper's analysis. Recorded for this sample are some 38,000 distinct CDR3 sequences; around 5.8% of them occurred a single time. The leading ten clones occupy roughly 4.5% of the sample.

The TCR originated in an adult who was a healthcare worker with PCR-confirmed SARS-CoV-2 infection or an uninfected control (not recorded which). The sequencing used whole blood, collected at baseline. The rearranged segments are TRBV19 and TRBJ1-2; the D segment cannot be called with confidence. The nucleotide sequence reads TGTGCCAGTAGCACGGGGAGGGTCCCGCCTTCGGATGGCTACACCTTC. Protein translation: CASSTGRVPPSDGYTF. The variable domain in full, with residues beyond the CDR3 obtained from the reference TRBV19 and TRBJ1-2 genes, is DGGITQSPKYLFRKEGQNVTLSCEQNLNHDAMYWYRQDPGQGLRLIYYSQIVNDFQKGDIAEGYSVSREKKESFPLTVTSAQKNPTAFYLCASSTGRVPPSDGYTFGSGTRLTVV.